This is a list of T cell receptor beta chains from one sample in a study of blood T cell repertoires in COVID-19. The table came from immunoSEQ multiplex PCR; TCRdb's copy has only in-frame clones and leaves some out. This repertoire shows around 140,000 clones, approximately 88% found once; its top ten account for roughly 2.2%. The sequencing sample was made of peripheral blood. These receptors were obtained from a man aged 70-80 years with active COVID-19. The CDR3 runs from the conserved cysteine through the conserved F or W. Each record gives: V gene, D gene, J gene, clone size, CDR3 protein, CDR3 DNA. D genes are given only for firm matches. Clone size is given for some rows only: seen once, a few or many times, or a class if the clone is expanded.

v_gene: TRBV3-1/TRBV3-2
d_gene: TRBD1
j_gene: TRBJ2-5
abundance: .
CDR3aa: CASNITGEQETQYF
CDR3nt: TGTGCCAGCAACATCACAGGGGAACAAGAGACCCAGTACTTC

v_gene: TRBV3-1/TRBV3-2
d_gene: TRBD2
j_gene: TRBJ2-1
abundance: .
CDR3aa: CASSPGLAGGPRYNEQFF
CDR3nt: TGTGCCAGCAGCCCGGGACTAGCGGGAGGGCCGAGATACAATGAGCAGTTCTTC

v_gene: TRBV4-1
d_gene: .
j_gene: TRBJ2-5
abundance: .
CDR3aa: CASSQDPGYVTQYF
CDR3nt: TGCGCCAGCAGCCAAGATCCGGGGTACGTGACCCAGTACTTC

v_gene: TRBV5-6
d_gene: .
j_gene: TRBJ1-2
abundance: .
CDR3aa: CASSSDRIPNYGYTF
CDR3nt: TGTGCCAGCAGCTCGGACAGAATTCCTAACTATGGCTACACCTTC

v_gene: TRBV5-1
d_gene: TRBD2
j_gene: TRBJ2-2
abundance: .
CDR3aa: CASSLGLPNTGELFF
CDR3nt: TGCGCCAGCAGCCTGGGACTACCTAACACCGGGGAGCTGTTTTTT

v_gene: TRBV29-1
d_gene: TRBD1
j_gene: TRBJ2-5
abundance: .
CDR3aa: CSPRDRFPQETQYF
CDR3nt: TGCAGCCCCAGGGACAGATTTCCTCAAGAGACCCAGTACTTC

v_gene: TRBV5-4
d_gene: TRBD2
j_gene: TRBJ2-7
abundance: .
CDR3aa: CASSQSGRPSYEQYF
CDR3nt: TGTGCCAGCAGCCAAAGCGGGAGGCCCTCCTACGAGCAGTACTTC

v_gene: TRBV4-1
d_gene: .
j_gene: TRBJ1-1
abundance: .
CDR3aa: CASSLIQGSNTEAFF
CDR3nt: TGCGCCAGCAGCCTGATACAGGGTTCGAACACTGAAGCTTTCTTT

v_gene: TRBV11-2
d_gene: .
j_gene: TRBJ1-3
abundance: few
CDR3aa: CASSFSGENRNTIYF
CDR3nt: TGTGCCAGCAGCTTCTCAGGGGAAAATCGAAACACCATATATTTT

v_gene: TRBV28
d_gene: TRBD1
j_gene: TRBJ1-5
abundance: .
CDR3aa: CASSFPSGGNQPQHF
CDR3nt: TGTGCCAGCAGTTTTCCCTCAGGGGGTAACCAGCCCCAGCATTTT

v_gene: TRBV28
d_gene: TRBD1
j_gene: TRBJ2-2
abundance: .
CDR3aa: CASSASGTGDTGELFF
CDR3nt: TGTGCCAGCAGTGCATCCGGGACAGGGGACACCGGGGAGCTGTTTTTT

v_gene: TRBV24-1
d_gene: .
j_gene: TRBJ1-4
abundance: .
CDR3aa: CATSEPGTDRLFF
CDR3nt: TGTGCCACCAGTGAACCCGGGACGGACAGACTGTTTTTT

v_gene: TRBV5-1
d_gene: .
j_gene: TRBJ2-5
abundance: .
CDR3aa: CASSLDPLLRETQYF
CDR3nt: TGCGCCAGCAGCTTGGATCCACTATTGCGAGAGACCCAGTACTTC

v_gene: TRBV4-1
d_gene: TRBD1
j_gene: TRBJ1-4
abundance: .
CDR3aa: CASSQGRGLNEKLFF
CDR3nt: TGCGCCAGCAGCCAAGGCAGGGGGCTTAATGAAAAACTGTTTTTT

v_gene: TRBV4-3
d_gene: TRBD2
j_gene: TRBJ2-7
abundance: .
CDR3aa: CASSPGLAGGDEQYF
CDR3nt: TGCGCCAGCAGCCCGGGACTAGCGGGAGGCGACGAGCAGTACTTC

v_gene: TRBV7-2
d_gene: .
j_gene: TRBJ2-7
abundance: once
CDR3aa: CASSPYAGTDYEQYF
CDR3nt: TGTGCCAGCAGCCCTTACGCGGGGACAGACTACGAGCAGTACTTC

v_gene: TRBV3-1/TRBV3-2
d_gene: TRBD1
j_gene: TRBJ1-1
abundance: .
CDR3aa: CASSLTGWNTEAFF
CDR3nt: TGTGCCAGCAGCTTGACAGGGTGGAACACTGAAGCTTTCTTT

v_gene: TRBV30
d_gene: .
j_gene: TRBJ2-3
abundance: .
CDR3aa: CAWSLGGASTDTQYF
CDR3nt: TGTGCCTGGAGTCTTGGAGGGGCGAGCACAGATACGCAGTATTTT

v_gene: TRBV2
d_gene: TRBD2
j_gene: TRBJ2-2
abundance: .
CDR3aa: CASRGHPGLAGNTGELFF
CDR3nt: TGTGCCAGCAGGGGACACCCGGGACTAGCGGGTAACACCGGGGAGCTGTTTTTT

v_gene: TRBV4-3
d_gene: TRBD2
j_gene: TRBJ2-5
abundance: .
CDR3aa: CASSQAPPGRGQETQYF
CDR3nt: TGCGCCAGCAGCCAAGCCCCCCCCGGGAGGGGACAAGAGACCCAGTACTTC

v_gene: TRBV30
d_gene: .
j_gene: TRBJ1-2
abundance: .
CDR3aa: CAWRAQGEGYTF
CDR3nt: TGTGCCTGGAGGGCCCAGGGTGAGGGCTACACCTTC

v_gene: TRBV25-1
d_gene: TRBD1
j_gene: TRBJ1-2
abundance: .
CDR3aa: CASSWTGGDGYTF
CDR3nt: TGTGCCAGCAGTTGGACAGGAGGGGATGGCTACACCTTC

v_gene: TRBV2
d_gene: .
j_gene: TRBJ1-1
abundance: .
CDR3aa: CASSQNTEAFF
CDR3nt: TGTGCCAGCAGCCAAAACACTGAAGCTTTCTTT

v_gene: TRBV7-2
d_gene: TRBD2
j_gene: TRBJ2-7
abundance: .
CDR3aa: CASSWRTSGRGREQYF
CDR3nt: TGTGCCAGCAGCTGGCGGACTAGCGGGAGGGGGCGCGAGCAGTACTTC

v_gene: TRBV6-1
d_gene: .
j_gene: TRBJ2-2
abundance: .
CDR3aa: CASSALRRMITGELFF
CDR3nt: TGTGCCAGCAGTGCTTTACGGCGGATGATCACCGGGGAGCTGTTTTTT

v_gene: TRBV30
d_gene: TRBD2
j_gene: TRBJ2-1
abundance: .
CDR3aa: CAGAGGGNEQFF
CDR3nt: TGCGCGGGAGCGGGAGGGGGCAATGAGCAGTTCTTC

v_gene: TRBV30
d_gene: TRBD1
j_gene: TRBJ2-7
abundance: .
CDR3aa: CAWSHPGQGVEEQYF
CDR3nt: TGTGCCTGGAGTCATCCGGGACAGGGAGTCGAAGAGCAGTACTTC

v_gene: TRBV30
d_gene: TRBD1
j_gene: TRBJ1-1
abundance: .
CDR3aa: CAWGDRENTEAFF
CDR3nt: TGTGCCTGGGGGGACAGGGAGAACACTGAAGCTTTCTTT

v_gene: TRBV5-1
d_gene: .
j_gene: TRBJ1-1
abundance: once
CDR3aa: CASSLGRNRLNTEAFF
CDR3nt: TGCGCCAGCAGCTTGGGAAGGAACAGACTAAACACTGAAGCTTTCTTT

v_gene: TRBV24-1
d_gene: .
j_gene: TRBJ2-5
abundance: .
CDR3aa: CATSESAGTQYF
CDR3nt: TGTGCCACCAGTGAGTCGGCGGGGACCCAGTACTTC

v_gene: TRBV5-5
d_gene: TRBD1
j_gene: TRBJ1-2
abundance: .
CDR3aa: CASSLMQGAFYGYTF
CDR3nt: TGTGCCAGCAGCTTGATGCAGGGGGCATTCTATGGCTACACCTTC

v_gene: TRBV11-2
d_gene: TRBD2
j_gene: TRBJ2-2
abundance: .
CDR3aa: CASSLDSGAGTGELFF
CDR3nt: TGTGCCAGCAGCTTAGATAGCGGGGCGGGGACCGGGGAGCTGTTTTTT

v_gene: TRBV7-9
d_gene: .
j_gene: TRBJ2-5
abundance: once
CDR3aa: CASSPRRQGLGETQYF
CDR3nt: TGTGCCAGCAGCCCTAGGCGGCAGGGTCTGGGAGAGACCCAGTACTTC

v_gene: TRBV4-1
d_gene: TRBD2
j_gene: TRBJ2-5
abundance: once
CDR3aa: CASSQGGTTSGRETQYF
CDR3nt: TGCGCCAGCAGCCAAGGGGGGACTACTAGCGGGAGGGAGACCCAGTACTTC

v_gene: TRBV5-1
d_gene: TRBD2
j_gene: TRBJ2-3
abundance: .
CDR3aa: CASSSGGPTDTQYF
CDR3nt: TGCGCCAGCAGCTCGGGAGGGCCTACAGATACGCAGTATTTT

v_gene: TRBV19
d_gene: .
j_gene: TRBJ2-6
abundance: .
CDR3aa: CASSTLRGSGANVLTF
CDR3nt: TGTGCCAGTAGTACCCTCAGGGGCTCTGGGGCCAACGTCCTGACTTTC

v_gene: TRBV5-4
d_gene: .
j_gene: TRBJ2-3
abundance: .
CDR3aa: CASSLMAGSTDTQYF
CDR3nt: TGTGCCAGCAGCTTGATGGCGGGGAGCACAGATACGCAGTATTTT

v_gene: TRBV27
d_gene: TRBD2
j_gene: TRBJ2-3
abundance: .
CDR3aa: CASSVISGSTDTQYF
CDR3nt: TGTGCCAGCAGTGTCATTAGCGGGAGCACAGATACGCAGTATTTT

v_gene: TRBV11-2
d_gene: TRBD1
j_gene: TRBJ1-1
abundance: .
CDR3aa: CASSLGGLGDRVIFAEAFF
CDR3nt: TGTGCCAGCAGCTTAGGGGGTCTGGGGGACAGGGTTATTTTTGCTGAAGCTTTCTTT

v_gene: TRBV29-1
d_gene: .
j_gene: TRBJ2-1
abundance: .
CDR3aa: CSVGGVLLGNEQFF
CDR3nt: TGCAGCGTTGGGGGAGTACTCCTGGGGAATGAGCAGTTCTTC

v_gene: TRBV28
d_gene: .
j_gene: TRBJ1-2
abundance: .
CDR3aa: CASSLLEGNYGYTF
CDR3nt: TGTGCCAGCAGTTTACTGGAGGGTAACTATGGCTACACCTTC

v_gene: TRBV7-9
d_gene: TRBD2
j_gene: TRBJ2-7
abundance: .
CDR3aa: CASSLGAGLVYEQYF
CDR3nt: TGTGCCAGCAGCTTAGGTGCTGGACTAGTCTACGAGCAGTACTTC

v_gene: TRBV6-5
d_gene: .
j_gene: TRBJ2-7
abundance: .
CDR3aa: CASSKRDEQYF
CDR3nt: TGTGCCAGCAGTAAGAGGGACGAGCAGTACTTC

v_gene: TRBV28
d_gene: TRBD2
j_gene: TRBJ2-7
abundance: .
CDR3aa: CASTSSGGSREQYF
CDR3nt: TGTGCCAGCACATCTTCTGGCGGGAGCCGCGAGCAGTACTTC

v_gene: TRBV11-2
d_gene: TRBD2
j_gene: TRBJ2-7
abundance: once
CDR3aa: CASSPHQTSGSHEQYF
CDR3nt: TGTGCCAGCAGCCCCCACCAGACTAGCGGGAGCCACGAGCAGTACTTC

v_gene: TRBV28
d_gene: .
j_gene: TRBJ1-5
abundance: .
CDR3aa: CASSPRGFRDNQPQHF
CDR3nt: TGTGCCAGCAGCCCCCGGGGGTTCAGGGACAATCAGCCCCAGCATTTT

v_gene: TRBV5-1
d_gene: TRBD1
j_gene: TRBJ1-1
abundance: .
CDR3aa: CASGGGDSKNTEAFF
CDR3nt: TGCGCCAGCGGAGGTGGGGACAGCAAAAACACTGAAGCTTTCTTT

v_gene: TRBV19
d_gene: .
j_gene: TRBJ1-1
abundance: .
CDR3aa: CASSIDSLNTEAFF
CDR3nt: TGTGCCAGTAGTATAGATAGCCTGAACACTGAAGCTTTCTTT

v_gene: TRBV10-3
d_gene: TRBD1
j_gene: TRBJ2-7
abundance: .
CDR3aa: CAIRTGTGGTHEQYF
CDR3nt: TGTGCCATCAGAACCGGGACAGGGGGGACACACGAGCAGTACTTC